This T cell receptor (beta chain) was retrieved from a study of PD-1 blockade in classical Hodgkin lymphoma. J lost 2 bases, V lost 2 bases, and 9 bases had no gene match. Germline V lookup: CDR1 LGHNA, CDR2 YNFKEQ. This CDR3 region has 17 residues. The repertoire was sequenced with immunoSEQ multiplex PCR; TCRdb's copy has only in-frame clones and lacks some. The table has 13,000 or so clones, 82% seen once. Study-wide findings and caveats: Whereas CD4+ TCR diversity had risen significantly by C4D1, CD8+ TCR diversity had not.

Notes on this clone: The antigen remains unidentified.

Brentuximab vedotin exposure varied, and every patient relapsed after autologous stem cell transplantation. The chain couples TRBV4-2 to TRBJ2-7, with TRBD1 identical over 10 bases. This sequence originates from a human donor with classical Hodgkin lymphoma. This specimen was peripheral blood mononuclear cells (PBMCs), taken at baseline. The CDR3, as DNA: TGTGCCAGCAGCCAACACACCGGGACAGGGGTACCCTACGAGCAGTACTTC. It is translated as CASSQHTGTGVPYEQYF.